The 5 T cell receptor beta chains reported below all come from one sample, sequenced in a study of cytomegalovirus exposure and HLA in healthy donors. The study ran its PCR with 60 Vbeta and 13 Jbeta primers. Measured with immunoSEQ multiplex PCR; TCRdb has only the in-frame clones, and not every one. In the table there are about 110,000 clones, about 83% of which are singletons. Sequenced material: PBMCs. The receptor source for this set is a female donor in good health and CMV-seropositive.

J is TRBJ2-2 and V is TRBV9, with 8 bases aligning to TRBD2. V dropped 3 bases and J dropped 0; count of bases not matched to a gene: 25. The length of the CDR3 is 23 residues. CDR1 and CDR2 from the germline V gene are SGDLS and YYNGEE. The CDR3 nucleotides are TGTGCCAGCAGCGACTGGGGCGGCAGGATTAGCGGGGCTCAGAACGCGAACACCGGGGAGCTGTTTTTT. It is translated as CASSDWGGRISGAQNANTGELFF.

J is TRBJ2-5 and V is TRBV11-2; 7 bases are shared with TRBD2. The CDR3 is 13 amino acids. V lost 4 bases and J lost 4; bases outside the gene matches: 3. Germline CDR1 and CDR2: SGHAT and FQNNGV. The CDR3 region is CASSSSGGETQYF. The CDR3 coding sequence is TGTGCCAGCAGCTCCTCGGGGGGAGAGACCCAGTACTTC.

This clone was picked up one time. CDR3 in amino acids: CASSRSGWYEQYF. The CDR3 DNA follows: TGTGCCAGTAGTAGGTCAGGGTGGTACGAGCAGTACTTC. The rearrangement joins TRBV19 to TRBJ2-7, with D possibly being TRBD1 (5 bases). Deletions cut 4 bases from V and 4 bases from J, with 11 bases between. Per the germline V gene, CDR1 is LNHDA and CDR2 is SQIVND (reference sequence). This CDR3 has 13 residues. Full variable domain (missing parts from reference TRBV19 and TRBJ2-7): DGGITQSPKYLFRKEGQNVTLSCEQNLNHDAMYWYRQDPGQGLRLIYYSQIVNDFQKGDIAEGYSVSREKKESFPLTVTSAQKNPTAFYLCASSRSGWYEQYFGPGTRLTVT.

V and J are TRBV5-1 and TRBJ2-3, with 10 bases aligning to TRBD2. Germline values: CDR1 SGHRS, CDR2 YFSETQ. The CDR3 has 19 amino acids. The V and J ends lost 4 bases and 0 bases, in that order; junction bases with no gene match: 14. Written as DNA, the CDR3 is TGCGCCAGCAGCAAATTAGCGGGAGGAGAGGGCTTTAGCACAGATACGCAGTATTTT. Amino acid sequence: CASSKLAGGEGFSTDTQYF.

The gene calls are TRBV18 and TRBJ2-7, with a possible D match to TRBD1 (6 bases). Looked up from germline, CDR1 is KGHSH and CDR2 is LQKENI. V lost 4 bases and J 2 bases, leaving 12 bases between the germline ends. The CDR3 totals 14 residues. CDR3 loop: CASSRDRNPYEQYF. The CDR3 bases are TGTGCCAGCTCACGCGACAGGAACCCCTACGAGCAGTACTTC.